This T cell receptor beta chain was profiled in a study of T cells after yellow fever vaccination. Using its own MiXCR run on the 5' RACE reads, TCRdb lists one record per CDR3 protein. Here the sample spans approximately 510,000 distinct CDR3 sequences, 20% to 25% being singletons. Unmatched junction bases numbered 14, after V lost 4 bases and J lost 5 bases. Germline lookup yields CDR1 LGHNA and CDR2 YNFKEQ. The CDR3 is 17 residues long. The sequence was obtained from a man in his late teens or twenties who received the YFV17D yellow fever vaccine. The chain is built from TRBV4-2 and TRBJ2-5, with 9 bases lining up with TRBD2. Sequencing used PBMCs, obtained approximately 22 days after the first yellow fever vaccination. DNA for the CDR3: TGTGCCAGCAGCCTCGACGGGGCTAGCGGGGTTTCTGAGACCCAGTACTTC. Protein sequence: CASSLDGASGVSETQYF.